This T cell receptor beta chain came from a study of yellow fever vaccine responses in identical twins. In TCRdb, the RT-PCR reads were re-called with MiXCR into one record per CDR3 protein. In the table there are more than 30,000 distinct CDR3 sequences, more than 45% of which are singletons. Trimming took 0 bases from V and 1 from J, leaving 12 bases between them. The CDR3 length is 17 residues. Germline CDR1 is KGHSH and CDR2 is LQKENI. The source is a woman aged 18-29 years who received the yellow fever vaccine. This material consisted of T cells from blood (PBMCs), unsorted or a sorted subset (not recorded which), taken before or after yellow fever vaccination (not recorded which). The chain combines TRBV18 with TRBJ2-2; a possible D gene is TRBD1 (6 bases). CDR3 in DNA: TGTGCCAGCTCACCACCGCTAGGGACACAGAACACCGGGGAGCTGTTTTTT. This encodes CASSPPLGTQNTGELFF.